Each of the 15 T cell receptor beta chains below was sequenced from the same sample in a study of cytomegalovirus exposure and HLA in healthy donors. In the PCR, 60 Vbeta and 13 Jbeta primers were used. Produced via immunoSEQ multiplex PCR; TCRdb's table is partial and in-frame only. This table holds about 82,000 clones, about 80% found once. Sequencing input: PBMCs. The receptors were sampled from a man over 45 in good health and CMV-seronegative.

The CDR3 nucleotides are TGTGCCAGCAGCCCAGGCAGGACAGGGGCCTCCTACGAGCAGTACTTC. The encoded protein is CASSPGRTGASYEQYF. This chain uses TRBV11-3 with TRBJ2-7, with TRBD1 matching 9 bases. V lost 5 bases, J lost 0 bases, and 8 bases stayed unmatched. The CDR3 covers 16 residues. CDR1 is SGHNT and CDR2 is YENEEA in the germline V gene.

The gene calls are TRBV12-5 and TRBJ2-4; 7 nucleotides match TRBD1. V lost 5 bases to trimming and J lost 0 bases; unmatched junction nucleotides: 10. The CDR3 loop spans 17 amino acids. CDR1 LGHNT and CDR2 FRNRAP come from the germline V gene. Written as DNA, the CDR3 is TGTGCTAGTGGTCCCCACGACAGGGAGAAAGCCAAAAACATTCAGTACTTC. Residues: CASGPHDREKAKNIQYF.

J is TRBJ1-4 and V is TRBV2; D possibly corresponds to TRBD1 (6 bases). This CDR3 is built from 18 residues. The V end lost 5 bases, the J end lost 0 bases, and 19 bases lay between the germline ends. Germline V CDR1 and CDR2: SNHLY, FYNNEI. The CDR3 reads CASSQNRDNLATNEKLFF. The CDR3 nucleotides are TGTGCCAGCAGTCAAAACCGGGACAACCTTGCAACTAATGAAAAACTGTTTTTT. The whole variable domain, filled in from reference TRBV2 and TRBJ1-4, reads EPEVTQTPSHQVTQMGQEVILRCVPISNHLYFYWYRQILGQKVEFLVSFYNNEISEKSEIFDDQFSVERPDGSNFTLKIRSTKLEDSAMYFCASSQNRDNLATNEKLFFGSGTQLSVL.

The rearrangement links TRBV30 to TRBJ1-5, with D unresolved. The CDR3 spans 15 residues. Trimming removed 2 bases from V and 3 bases from J, with 14 bases in between. Germline V gene lookup returns CDR1 GTSNPN and CDR2 SVGIG (reference sequence). The chain's CDR3 is CAWSNREAYNQPQHF. The CDR3 bases are TGTGCCTGGAGTAATAGGGAGGCGTACAATCAGCCCCAGCATTTT.

The chain has TRBV19 and TRBJ1-1; D unresolved. The CDR3 length is 10 residues. Germline CDR1 LNHDA, CDR2 SQIVND (reference sequence). V was trimmed by 10 bases and J by 1 base, leaving 4 bases between them. Here the CDR3 reads CATSNTEAFF. The CDR3 DNA sequence: TGTGCCACCTCGAACACTGAAGCTTTCTTT.

This sequence joins TRBV27 and TRBJ1-6; D gene unclear. Germline CDR1 reads MNHEY; CDR2 reads SMNVEV (reference sequence). The CDR3 is 16 residues long. V was shortened by 6 bases and J by 0 bases, with 12 bases between the two germline ends. The CDR3 sequence is CASRRLGSSYNSPLHF. The CDR3 region has the DNA TGTGCCAGCAGGCGACTAGGAAGCTCCTATAATTCACCCCTCCACTTT.

A few counts support this clone. The gene calls are TRBV16 and TRBJ2-3, with a possible D match to TRBD1 (5 bases). The V and J ends lost 7 bases and 1 base respectively, with 9 bases between them. This CDR3 region has 13 residues. Germline lookup yields CDR1 KGHSY and CDR2 FQNENV. The CDR3 loop reads CASNKTGTDTQYF. The DNA of the CDR3 is TGTGCCAGCAATAAGACAGGCACAGATACGCAGTATTTT.

The CDR3 reads CASSSPGDRYTEAFF. CDR3 in DNA: TGTGCCAGCAGTTCCCCTGGGGACAGATACACTGAAGCTTTCTTT. The J gene is TRBJ1-1, the V gene TRBV28, with 7 bases lining up with TRBD1. Germline V CDR1 and CDR2: MDHEN, SYDVKM. The trim removed 4 bases at V and 3 bases at J, leaving 8 bases unmatched. The CDR3 length is 15 residues.

This CDR3 is CASSATGGTEAFF. CDR3 nucleotides: TGTGCCAGCAGTGCTACAGGGGGTACTGAAGCTTTCTTT. The gene calls are TRBV6-4 and TRBJ1-1; 8 bases are shared with TRBD1. With V trimmed by 4 bases and J by 5 bases, 3 bases remained unmatched. The CDR3 extends over 13 amino acids. CDR1 and CDR2 from the germline V gene are MRHNA and SNTAGT.

The chain combines TRBV19 with TRBJ1-1; 7 bases match TRBD1. CDR1 is LNHDA and CDR2 is SQIVND in the germline V gene (reference sequence). The V and J ends lost 5 bases and 4 bases, in that order; junction bases with no gene match: 7. This CDR3 is built from 14 residues. CDR3 in DNA: TGTGCCAGTAGTTCTAGGGCAGGGGGCACTGAAGCTTTCTTT. Its translation: CASSSRAGGTEAFF.

V and J are TRBV18 and TRBJ1-2; 7 nucleotides line up with TRBD1. Trimming removed 3 bases from V and 4 bases from J; junction bases left unmatched: 8. CDR3 length: 15 residues. Germline-derived CDR1 and CDR2 are KGHSH and LQKENI. DNA for the CDR3: TGTGCCAGCTCACCCATGGACAGGATGGTCTATGGCTACACCTTC. Amino acids: CASSPMDRMVYGYTF. The whole variable domain, filled in from reference TRBV18 and TRBJ1-2, reads NAGVMQNPRHLVRRRGQEARLRCSPMKGHSHVYWYRQLPEEGLKFMVYLQKENIIDESGMPKERFSAEFPKEGPSILRIQQVVRGDSAAYFCASSPMDRMVYGYTFGSGTRLTVV.

The CDR3 here is CASSPSGQGPTEQYF. As DNA, the CDR3 is TGTGCCAGCAGCCCTTCGGGACAGGGCCCGACCGAGCAGTACTTC. V and J are TRBV5-4 and TRBJ2-7; 9 bases map to TRBD1. Germline V gene lookup returns CDR1 SGHNT and CDR2 YYREEE (reference sequence). V lost 4 bases to trimming and J lost 6 bases; unmatched junction nucleotides: 11. The length of the CDR3 is 15 residues.

The V call is TRBV15, the J call TRBJ2-5, with 12 bases identical to TRBD2. Germline CDR1 is LNHNV and CDR2 is YYDKDF (reference sequence). With 1 base clipped from V and 0 bases from J, the junction kept 6 bases outside the gene matches. The CDR3 covers 18 residues. The CDR3 nucleotides are TGTGCCACCAGCAGAGTACCTAGCGGGGGGGGGAACCAAGAGACCCAGTACTTC. Its protein product is CATSRVPSGGGNQETQYF.

The chain links TRBV10-3 to TRBJ2-5; unclear D gene. V was shortened by 4 bases and J by 3 bases, with 9 bases between the two germline ends. CDR1 is ENHRY and CDR2 is SYGVKD in the germline V gene. The CDR3 contains 13 residues. CDR3 DNA sequence: TGTGCCATCAGTGTGGGTAGCAAAGAGACCCAGTACTTC. It specifies CAISVGSKETQYF.

This clone was observed a few times. The chain employs TRBV5-1 and TRBJ1-6; tentative D call: TRBD1 (5 bases). CDR3 length: 14 amino acids. Germline CDR1 SGHRS, CDR2 YFSETQ. The V end lost 4 bases, the J end lost 7 bases, and 12 bases lay between the germline ends. The CDR3 sequence is CASSRGAENSPLHF. The CDR3 nucleotides read TGCGCCAGCAGCCGCGGGGCGGAAAATTCACCCCTCCACTTT.